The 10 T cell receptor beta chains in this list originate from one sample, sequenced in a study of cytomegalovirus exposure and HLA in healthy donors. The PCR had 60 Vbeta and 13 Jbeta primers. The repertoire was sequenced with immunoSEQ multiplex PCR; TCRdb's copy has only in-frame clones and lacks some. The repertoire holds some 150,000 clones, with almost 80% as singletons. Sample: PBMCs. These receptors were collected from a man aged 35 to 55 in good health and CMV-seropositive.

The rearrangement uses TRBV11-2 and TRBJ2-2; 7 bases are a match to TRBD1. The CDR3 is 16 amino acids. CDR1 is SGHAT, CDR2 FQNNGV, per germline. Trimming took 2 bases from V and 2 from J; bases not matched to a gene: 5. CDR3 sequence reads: CASSLNRGYNTGELFF. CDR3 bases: TGTGCCAGCAGCTTAAACAGGGGCTATAACACCGGGGAGCTGTTTTTT.

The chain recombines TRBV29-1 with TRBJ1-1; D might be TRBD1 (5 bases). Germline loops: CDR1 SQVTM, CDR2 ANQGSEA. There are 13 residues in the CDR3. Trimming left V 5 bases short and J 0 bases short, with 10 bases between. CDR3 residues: CSVLTEMNTEAFF. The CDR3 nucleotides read TGCAGCGTTTTGACAGAGATGAACACTGAAGCTTTCTTT.

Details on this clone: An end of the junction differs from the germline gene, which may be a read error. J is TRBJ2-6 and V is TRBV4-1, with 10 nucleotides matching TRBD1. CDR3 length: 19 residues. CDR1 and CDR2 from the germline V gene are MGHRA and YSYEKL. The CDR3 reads CASSPKSGQGSSGANGLTF. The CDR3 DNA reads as TGCGCCAGCAGCCCTAAATCGGGACAGGGGTCCTCTGGGGCCAACGGCCTGACTTTC.

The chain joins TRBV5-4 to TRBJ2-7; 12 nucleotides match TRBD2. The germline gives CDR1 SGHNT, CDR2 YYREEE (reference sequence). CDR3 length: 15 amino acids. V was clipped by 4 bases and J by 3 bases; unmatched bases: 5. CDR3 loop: CASSPRLAGDYEQYF. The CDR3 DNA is TGTGCCAGCAGCCCCCGACTAGCGGGGGACTACGAGCAGTACTTC.

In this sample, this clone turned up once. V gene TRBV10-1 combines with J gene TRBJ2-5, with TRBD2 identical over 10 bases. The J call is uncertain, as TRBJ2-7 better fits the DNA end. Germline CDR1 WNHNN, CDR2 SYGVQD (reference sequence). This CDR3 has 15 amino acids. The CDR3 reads CASSDGTSGIYEQYF. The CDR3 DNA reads TGCGCCAGCAGTGACGGAACTAGCGGGATATACGAGCAGTACTTC.

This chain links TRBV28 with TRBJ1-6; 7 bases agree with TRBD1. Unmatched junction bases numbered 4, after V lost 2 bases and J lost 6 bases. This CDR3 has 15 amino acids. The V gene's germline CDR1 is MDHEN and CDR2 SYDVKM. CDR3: CASSLGGQVNSPLHF. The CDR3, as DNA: TGTGCCAGCAGTTTAGGTGGACAGGTTAATTCACCCCTCCACTTT.

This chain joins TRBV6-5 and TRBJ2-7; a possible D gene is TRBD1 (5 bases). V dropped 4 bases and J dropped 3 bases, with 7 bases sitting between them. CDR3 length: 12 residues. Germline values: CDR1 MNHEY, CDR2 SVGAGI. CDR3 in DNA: TGTGCCAGCAGTTTGGACAACTACGAGCAGTACTTC. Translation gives CASSLDNYEQYF.

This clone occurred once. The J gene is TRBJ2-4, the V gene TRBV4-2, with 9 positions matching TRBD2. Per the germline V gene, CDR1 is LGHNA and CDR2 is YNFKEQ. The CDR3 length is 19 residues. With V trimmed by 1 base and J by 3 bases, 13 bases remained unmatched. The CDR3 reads CASSQARAGGPGSKNIQYF. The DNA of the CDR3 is TGTGCCAGCAGCCAAGCTCGGGCGGGAGGGCCTGGGAGCAAAAACATTCAGTACTTC.

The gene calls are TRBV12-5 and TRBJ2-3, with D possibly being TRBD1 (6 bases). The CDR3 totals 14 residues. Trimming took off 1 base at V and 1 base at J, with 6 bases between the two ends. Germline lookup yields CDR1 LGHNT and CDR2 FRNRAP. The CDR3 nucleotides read TGTGCTAGTGGTTTGGGACAGGGCACAGATACGCAGTATTTT. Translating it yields CASGLGQGTDTQYF.

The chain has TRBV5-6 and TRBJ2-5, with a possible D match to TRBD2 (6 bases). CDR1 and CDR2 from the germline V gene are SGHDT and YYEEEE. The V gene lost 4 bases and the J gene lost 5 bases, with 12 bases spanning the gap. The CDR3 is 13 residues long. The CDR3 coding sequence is TGTGCCAGCAGCCGTAGCGGTGCGGAGACCCAGTACTTC. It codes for CASSRSGAETQYF.